This TCR beta chain was captured by sequencing in a study of T cells in Graves' hyperthyroidism and ophthalmopathy. Study results and caveats: Blood samples included most of the expanded thyroid clonotypes exceeding 0.001. Ophthalmopathy was told apart from stable hyperthyroidism by a 13 V-J model.

This clonotype was observed at least ten times. What it recognizes is unknown. PBMCs came from 10 ml fresh peripheral blood. Trimming took 7 bases from V and 2 from J; bases not matched to a gene: 15. The CDR3 length is 16 residues. From germline, CDR1 is SGDLS and CDR2 YYNGEE. TCR beta CDR3 sequences were amplified from RNA transcripts. The HTBI primer set was used in a first-round RT-PCR of the TCR CDR3. One entry per CDR3 protein results from TCRdb running MiXCR on the multiplex PCR reads. The sample holds about 52,000 distinct CDR3 sequences, less than 60% seen once. Sequences were obtained from blood. The source of this sequence is a woman in her 50s with Graves' ophthalmopathy. The chain has TRBV9 and TRBJ2-7, with TRBD2 matching over 7 bases. CDR3 DNA sequence: TGTGCCAGCGGCCAGTGGAGCGGGGATTTTCCCTACGAGCAGTACTTC. Its protein product is CASGQWSGDFPYEQYF.